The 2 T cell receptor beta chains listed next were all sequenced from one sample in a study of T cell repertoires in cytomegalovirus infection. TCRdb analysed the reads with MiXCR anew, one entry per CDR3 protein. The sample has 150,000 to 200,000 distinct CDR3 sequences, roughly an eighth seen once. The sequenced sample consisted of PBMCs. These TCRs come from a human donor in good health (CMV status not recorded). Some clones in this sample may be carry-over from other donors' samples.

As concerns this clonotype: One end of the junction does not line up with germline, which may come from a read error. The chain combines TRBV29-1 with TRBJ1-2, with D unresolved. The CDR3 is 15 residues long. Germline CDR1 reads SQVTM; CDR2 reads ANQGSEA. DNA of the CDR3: TGCAGCGTCCCTATTTCGACACCGACGGACTATGGTTACACCTTC. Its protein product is CSVPISTPTDYGYTF.

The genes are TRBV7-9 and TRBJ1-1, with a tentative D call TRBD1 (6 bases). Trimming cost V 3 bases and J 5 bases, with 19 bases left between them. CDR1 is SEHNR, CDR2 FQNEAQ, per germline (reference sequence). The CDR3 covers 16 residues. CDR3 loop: CASSFLTGRGVTEAFF. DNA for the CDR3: TGTGCCAGCAGCTTTTTGACAGGAAGGGGGGTGACTGAAGCTTTCTTT.